This T cell receptor (beta chain) was recovered during a study of shared clonotypes between healthy human individuals (dated by TCRdb to 2018 to 2020). Describing the broader study: The cohort included three men and two women between 18 and 49 years of age. Per donor, leukapheresis produced somewhere between about 0.9 and 10 billion PBMCs. To estimate repertoire size and how much clonotypes are shared between individuals, the study performed deep sequencing of blood TCR repertoires from roughly five healthy adults. For each donor, CD4 naive and CD4 memory were each given three plates, CD8 naive was given two plates, and CD8 memory was given one plate. Libraries were prepared and TCR repertoires were sequenced by different laboratories using diverse techniques, in order to increase sequencing depth and limit assay-specific biases.

Overall results and qualifications from the work: Compared with non-shared clonotypes, the clonotypes found in all four sorted-subset donors had higher generation probabilities. Based on pairwise subsampling, the degree of clonotype sharing among donors was expected to be affected by sequencing depth. Across a few donors, roughly 5.1% of naive CD4, 3% to 3.5% of naive CD8, around 2.5% of memory CD4, and approximately 0.4% of memory CD8 clonotypes were shared. Sampling was limited to blood, and TCR repertoires in tissue likely differ from TCR repertoires in blood. Rarefaction of sorted-subset datasets indicated incomplete sequencing despite the large sequencing depth. The genetic and exposure-history diversity represented was limited by the small number of donors. Naive subsets generally had larger estimated clonotype richness than memory subsets did.

TCR CDR3 regions were amplified from genomic DNA by multiplex PCR using the deep immunoSEQ assay. Extracted genomic DNA from each cell subset was spread evenly across all wells of several immunoSEQ 96-well plates, with each plate serving as a replicate. For sorted subsets, 200 to 250 ng of genomic DNA, equivalent to around 30,000 T cell genomes, went into each replicate PCR. Purified libraries were measured with a Qubit 3.0 fluorometer, size-checked on a Bioanalyzer 2100, and measured again with the KAPA Library Quantification kit. Every immunoSEQ 96-well plate was sequenced on a dedicated single-read 150-cycle Illumina NextSeq 550 flow cell. Turning to the authors' computational methods: The immunoSEQ output contained only junctional sequences without quality scores, so filtering could not match that applied to full-length reads. To assign V/J genes and CDR3, sequences were annotated using PyIR, a Python wrapper for IgBLAST v1.9, with IMGT germline references. Reads were filtered out if the reads had weak V/J assignments (E-value above 1e-6), no CDR3, stop codons, out-of-frame junctions, or ambiguous translated residues. A V3J clonotype was defined by an identical inferred V gene, J gene, and CDR3 amino acid sequence. To compute the percentage overlap between repertoires, the number of shared unique clonotypes was divided by the size of the smaller repertoire. Richness of each repertoire was evaluated using RTK rarefaction, the Chao1 estimator, and Recon v2.1 estimates of unobserved clonotypes. Generation probabilities for all TCRbeta clonotypes obtained by the gDNA method from several donors were computed using OLGA. The table was pulled from immuneACCESS by TCRdb, which kept in-frame rearrangements only. Such tables lose some clones; where checked, under half of the loss comes from unresolved V genes, and the rest has no known cause. Clone size and V and J calls were adopted from that table, with D and trimming inferred from the DNA. Present in this sample are 950,000 to 1,300,000 clones, 75% of which were seen just once. Roughly 1.5% of the sample belongs to the ten largest clones.

As encoded in the germline V gene, CDR1 is SGHVS while CDR2 is FQNEAQ. V is shortened by 4 bases, J by 15 bases, and the region joining them spans 19 bases. The CDR3 covers 13 residues, taking in both the cysteine and the phenylalanine. The DNA shown is the 39-base CDR3, in frame from base 1. This clone was seen only a few times. This receptor's antigen is unknown. One base away there is no much larger clone; base qualities are not given. Healthy HIV-negative adults with no recently reported acute infections or vaccinations were included as donors. Only Caucasian adults living in Nashville, Tennessee, USA were represented among the donors. CD4+ T cells were enriched by magnetic negative selection; naive cells were then positively selected on CD45RA, and the negative fraction formed the memory subset. Blood was collected by leukapheresis, and PBMCs were isolated by Ficoll-Histopaque density gradient centrifugation and then cryopreserved in liquid nitrogen vapor phase. Analytical flow cytometry was used to check the purity and quantity of each magnetically sorted T cell population. Genomic DNA was isolated from each sorted fraction and quantified by UV absorbance on a Nanodrop 2000c.

The chain was built from TRBV7-8 and TRBJ2-1; the D gene is perhaps TRBD2, from 6 matching bases. The clonotype was recovered from a man younger than 35 in good health. Sequencing used memory CD4+ T cells sorted from blood. The sample's cell subset or site, from its label and the paper: CD45RA-negative fraction. The CDR3 is CASSSEAGTSGFF. In nucleotide form, the sequence is TGTGCCAGCAGCTCTGAAGCGGGTACCTCAGGGTTCTTC. Full variable domain (CDR3 extended with the reference TRBV7-8 and TRBJ2-1 proteins): GAGVSQSPRYKVAKRGQDVALRCDPISGHVSLFWYQQALGQGPEFLTYFQNEAQLDKSGLPSDRFFAERPEGSVSTLKIQRTQQEDSAVYLCASSSEAGTSGFFGPGTRLTVL.